What follows are 20 T cell receptor beta chains derived from one specimen sequenced in a study of tumor-infiltrating lymphocytes in primary liver carcinoma. Starting material of 500 ng total RNA yielded TCR beta cDNA via a constant-region primer. Employing slightly modified ARM-PCR, three nested multiplex PCR rounds were run, and these gave rise to the TCR beta libraries. The first two PCR rounds used TRBV1-TRBV30 primers with a Cbeta primer, roughly 10 cycles each. Via MiXCR, TCRdb re-called the multiplex PCR reads, giving one row per CDR3 protein. The sample carries about 64,000 distinct CDR3 sequences, about two thirds recorded once. Co-extracted RNA and DNA came from roughly 20-30 mg of unsorted bulk tissue. The sequencing sample was made of liver tumor tissue from sampling region 4. The subset here: tumor region T4, right-lateral pole. All receptors come from a man between 40 and 49 years old with primary liver carcinoma and hepatitis B virus infection.

Points on this clonotype: The conserved closing phenylalanine or tryptophan is absent in this CDR3, likely reflecting a read error. The limits of the CDR3 on the DNA are not certain, so only TCRdb's listed CDR3 is given. This sequence joins TRBV29-1 and TRBJ2-1; TRBD1, the table's D call, lacks a check against the DNA. The germline V gene encodes CDR1 SQVTM and CDR2 ANQGSEA. The CDR3 length equals 11 residues, ends included. The CDR3 here is CSVDAGLGQFY.

This clonotype was detected many times. The gene calls are TRBV20-1 and TRBJ2-5; D call uncertain. Trimming left V 2 bases short and J 2 bases short, with 9 bases between. This CDR3 is built from 13 residues. Germline V gives CDR1 DFQATT, CDR2 SNEGSKA (reference sequence). CDR3 coding DNA: TGCAGTGCTAGATCGTGGTCGCAAGAGACCCAGTACTTC. Its protein product is CSARSWSQETQYF.

Remarks on this clonotype: The junction departs from the called germline gene at one end, perhaps through a read error. This chain joins TRBV6-2 or TRBV6-3 and TRBJ2-3; TRBD2 aligns across 11 bases. Germline V gene lookup returns CDR1 MNHEY and CDR2 SVGEGT. CDR3 length: 14 amino acids. The CDR3 protein is CASNYALAGGPEYF. The CDR3 DNA sequence: TGTGCCAGCAATTACGCCCTAGCGGGAGGCCCAGAGTATTTT.

The sample holds a few counts of this clonotype. The CDR3 spells CASSFSGGNSPLHF. CDR3 DNA sequence: TGTGCCAGCAGTTTCTCAGGGGGTAATTCACCCCTCCACTTT. The chain joins TRBV12-3 or TRBV12-4 to TRBJ1-6; 7 bases fit TRBD1. Unmatched junction bases numbered 2, after V lost 3 bases and J lost 6 bases. This CDR3 comprises 14 residues.

V gene TRBV7-9 combines with J gene TRBJ1-2; no reliable D call. The CDR3 contains 16 residues. Trimming pared 5 bases from V and 8 bases from J, leaving 24 bases between. CDR1 is SEHNR, CDR2 FQNEAQ, per germline (reference sequence). This CDR3 is CASSPEGRLSQHGYTF. The CDR3 nucleotides read TGTGCCAGCAGCCCCGAGGGCAGGCTGTCGCAGCACGGCTACACCTTC.

Note on this clonotype: The germline gene is not matched at one end of the junction; a read error may be the cause. The rearrangement links TRBV11-1 to TRBJ2-2, with D perhaps assigned TRBD1 or TRBD2 (7 bases each). This CDR3 comprises 14 residues. Germline V gene sequence: CDR1 SGHAT, CDR2 FQDESV (reference sequence). The CDR3 nucleotides are TGTGCCAGTAGCTTTACAGGGGTTACCGGGGGGCCGTTTTTT. This gives the protein CASSFTGVTGGPFF.

The rearrangement uses TRBV5-4 and TRBJ1-1; unclear D gene. This CDR3 is 12 amino acids long. With 7 bases removed from V and 8 bases from J, the gap between germline ends came to 15 bases. Germline V gene lookup returns CDR1 SGHNT and CDR2 YYREEE (reference sequence). CDR3 in amino acids: CASLAGIPEAFF. The CDR3 DNA reads TGTGCCAGCTTGGCGGGAATACCCGAAGCTTTCTTT.

With respect to this clonotype: The junction and the germline gene differ at one end; a read error may be behind it. V usage is TRBV11-1 and J usage is TRBJ2-3; either TRBD1 or TRBD2 may fit D (5 bases each). CDR1 and CDR2 (germline): SGHAT, FQDESV (reference sequence). The CDR3 runs 19 residues. The CDR3: CAGSSGGSSVGAHTDTQYF. CDR3 coding DNA: TGTGCCGGCAGCTCTGGGGGAAGCTCTGTTGGAGCCCACACAGATACGCAGTATTTT.

This chain joins TRBV6-6 and TRBJ2-3; TRBD2 is a possible D gene (5 bases). The CDR3 has 16 amino acids. Germline lookup yields CDR1 MNHNY and CDR2 SVGAGI (reference sequence). The germline V and J ends were trimmed by 7 bases and 2 bases, with 19 bases remaining between them. The CDR3 reads CASTPIAGAITDTQYF. CDR3 nucleotides: TGTGCCAGCACTCCCATCGCGGGTGCAATCACAGATACGCAGTATTTT.

As concerns this clonotype: The conserved closing phenylalanine or tryptophan is absent in this CDR3, likely reflecting a read error. The V gene is TRBV28, the J gene TRBJ2-7; D may be TRBD1 or TRBD2 (5 bases each). This CDR3 contains 14 residues. Germline CDR1 MDHEN, CDR2 SYDVKM. The V and J ends lost 5 bases and 3 bases respectively, with 14 bases between them. This CDR3 is CASSALEGNYEQYS. The CDR3 nucleotides read TGTGCCAGCAGTGCCCTAGAGGGGAACTACGAGCAGTACTCC.

The chain carries TRBV7-2 and TRBJ2-7, with D possibly called TRBD1 or TRBD2 (5 bases each). The CDR3 contains 16 residues. V was cut by 2 bases and J by 2 bases, with 16 bases left in between. In germline, CDR1 is SGHTA, CDR2 FQGNSA. The CDR3 bases are TGTGCCAGCAGCTTAAATCACGCAGGGACGACCTACGAGCAGTACTTC. It codes for CASSLNHAGTTYEQYF. Complete variable domain (other parts from reference TRBV7-2 and TRBJ2-7): GAGVSQSPSNKVTEKGKDVELRCDPISGHTALYWYRQSLGQGLEFLIYFQGNSAPDKSGLPSDRFSAERTGGSVSTLTIQRTQQEDSAVYLCASSLNHAGTTYEQYFGPGTRLTVT.

With regard to this clonotype: A much larger clone lies one base from this, so it may be a read error. The chain employs TRBV6-2 or TRBV6-3 and TRBJ2-1; the D is unclear. The germline V gene encodes CDR1 MNHEY and CDR2 SVGEGT. This CDR3 has 15 residues. The CDR3 here is CASSYEIVGYNEQLF. The DNA of the CDR3 is TGTGCCAGCAGTTATGAGATCGTTGGCTACAATGAGCAGTTGTTC.

This clonotype occurred many times. J is TRBJ2-6 and V is TRBV24-1, with D possibly TRBD2 on 6 matching bases. Per the germline V gene, CDR1 is KGHDR and CDR2 is SFDVKD. The length of the CDR3 is 14 residues. Trimming took off 9 bases at V and 4 bases at J, with 12 bases between the two ends. The CDR3 sequence: CATGGDAGANVLTF. CDR3 bases: TGTGCCACCGGCGGGGATGCCGGGGCCAACGTCCTGACTTTC.

The chain carries TRBV19 and TRBJ2-4; the D call may be TRBD1 or TRBD2 (5 bases each). Germline CDR1 reads LNHDA; CDR2 reads SQIVND (reference sequence). The CDR3 spans 21 residues. V dropped 3 bases and J dropped 6 bases, with 33 bases sitting between them. The CDR3 loop is CASSIEGQGASRHRVINIQYF. The CDR3 nucleotides are TGTGCCAGTAGTATTGAGGGCCAGGGAGCTAGCAGGCATAGAGTCATAAACATTCAGTACTTC.

Many counts were recorded for this clonotype. The rearrangement links TRBV4-2 to TRBJ2-2, with D perhaps being TRBD1 or TRBD2 (5 bases each). V lost 2 bases, J lost 6 bases, and 16 bases lay in between. Germline V gene lookup returns CDR1 LGHNA and CDR2 YNFKEQ. This CDR3 is built from 16 residues. For the CDR3, the DNA is TGTGCCAGCAGCCAACGTCCGAAGGGGACCCCCGGGGAGCTGTTTTTT. Protein: CASSQRPKGTPGELFF.

A remark on this clonotype: At one end the junction does not follow the germline gene, possibly because of a read error. The chain employs TRBV5-1 and TRBJ1-1; 12 nucleotides line up with TRBD1. The CDR3 length is 16 residues. Germline values: CDR1 SGHRS, CDR2 YFSETQ. CDR3 sequence: CASNLGTGGAWTEAFF. CDR3 nucleotide sequence: TGCGCCAGCAACTTGGGGACAGGGGGCGCATGGACTGAAGCCTTCTTT. Full variable domain (missing parts from reference TRBV5-1 and TRBJ1-1): KAGVTQTPRYLIKTRGQQVTLSCSPISGHRSVSWYQQTPGQGLQFLFEYFSETQRNKGNFPGRFSGRQFSNSRSEMNVSTLELGDSALYLCASNLGTGGAWTEAFFGQGTRLTVV.

A word on this clonotype: The junction shows a germline mismatch at one end, possibly a read error. CDR3 DNA: TGTGTCAGCAGCTTAGAATTAGGAGGGGGGTACACCGGGGAGATGTTTTTT. It specifies CVSSLELGGGYTGEMFF. This chain uses TRBV11-2 with TRBJ2-2; D is tentatively TRBD1 or TRBD2 (6 bases each). In germline, CDR1 is SGHAT, CDR2 FQNNGV. There are 17 residues in the CDR3.

This clonotype showed up many times. CDR3 bases: TGTGCCTGGAGTTCGGGCGCACCAAGCGAGCAGTACTTC. Translation: CAWSSGAPSEQYF. J is TRBJ2-7 and V is TRBV30; no reliable D call. V dropped 2 bases and J dropped 6 bases, with 14 bases sitting between them. There are 13 residues in the CDR3. Germline lookup yields CDR1 GTSNPN and CDR2 SVGIG (reference sequence).

The table lists this clonotype with many counts. A clone one base away is much larger, so this may be a read error. The V gene is TRBV11-2, the J gene TRBJ1-5, with 9 bases lining up with TRBD1. The CDR3 consists of 15 residues. Germline lookup yields CDR1 SGHAT and CDR2 FQNNGV. V trimming: 5 bases; J trimming: 2 bases; junction bases outside the gene matches: 4. CDR3 sequence: CASSPDRGGNQPQHF. The CDR3 nucleotides read TGTGCCAGCAGCCCGGACAGGGGTGGCAATCAGCCCCAGCATTTT.

Concerning this clonotype: Germline and junction disagree at one end, which may indicate a read error. The J gene is TRBJ2-3, the V gene TRBV6-1; D remains ambiguous. CDR1 is MNHNS, CDR2 SASEGT, per germline. CDR3 size: 15 residues. This chain's CDR3 is CANSEDGGGTDTQYF. The CDR3 bases are TGTGCCAACAGTGAAGATGGTGGCGGCACAGATACGCAGTATTTT.